Listed here are 8 T cell receptor beta chains from one sample, sequenced in a study of graft-versus-host responses after intestinal transplantation. The assay was immunoSEQ multiplex PCR, and TCRdb's table has in-frame clones only and misses some. The sample holds some 40,000 clones, over 75% seen once. The sample in question was PBMCs, obtained 524 days after transplant. The receptors here all came from a human patient who received an intestinal transplant, so some T cells may come from the graft donor.

The chain couples TRBV30 to TRBJ1-5, with a possible D match to TRBD1 (6 bases). The germline V and J ends were trimmed by 1 base and 6 bases, with 13 bases remaining between them. This CDR3 spans 14 amino acids. Germline loops: CDR1 GTSNPN, CDR2 SVGIG (reference sequence). This CDR3 is CAWSGRDTTQPQHF. DNA for the CDR3: TGTGCCTGGAGTGGCCGGGACACCACTCAGCCCCAGCATTTT.

V gene TRBV11-2 combines with J gene TRBJ2-7, with a weak D call TRBD2 (6 bases). V was cut by 2 bases and J by 3 bases, with 14 bases left in between. Germline V gene data show CDR1 as SGHAT and CDR2 as FQNNGV. This CDR3 spans 15 amino acids. CDR3 in DNA: TGTGCCAGCAGCTTAATGGGAGGTGGATTCTACGAGCAGTACTTC. It yields the protein CASSLMGGGFYEQYF.

With regard to this clone: Distinct nucleotide sequences in the sample also encode this CDR3. The rearrangement uses TRBV5-6 and TRBJ2-3; 13 bases line up with TRBD2. Trimming at V came to 0 bases and at J to 5 bases, leaving 0 bases not matched to a gene. CDR3 length: 15 residues. CDR1 SGHDT and CDR2 YYEEEE come from the germline V gene. CDR3 DNA: TGTGCCAGCAGCTTGGGACTAGCGGGAGGAGATACGCAGTATTTT. It codes for CASSLGLAGGDTQYF.

The chain links TRBV2 to TRBJ1-2; D might be TRBD1 (6 bases). V was pared by 4 bases and J by 6 bases, with 15 bases between. Germline V gene sequence: CDR1 SNHLY, CDR2 FYNNEI. This CDR3 contains 14 residues. The CDR3 is CASSVLPGDNGYTF. CDR3 DNA: TGTGCCAGCAGTGTATTGCCAGGGGATAATGGCTACACCTTC. The variable domain in full, with the rest retrieved from reference TRBV2 and TRBJ1-2, is EPEVTQTPSHQVTQMGQEVILRCVPISNHLYFYWYRQILGQKVEFLVSFYNNEISEKSEIFDDQFSVERPDGSNFTLKIRSTKLEDSAMYFCASSVLPGDNGYTFGSGTRLTVV.

The chain employs TRBV21-1 and TRBJ2-5. TRBV21-1 counts as a pseudogene. This CDR3 is 15 amino acids long. In DNA form, the CDR3 reads TGTGCCAGCAGCAAAGGGGAAGAGTACCAAGAGACCCAGTACTTC. Protein: CASSKGEEYQETQYF.

The rearrangement links TRBV19 to TRBJ2-5; tentative D call: TRBD1 (6 bases). This CDR3 contains 14 residues. The ends were cut back, 1 base at V and 6 bases at J, with 12 bases in the middle. Germline lookup yields CDR1 LNHDA and CDR2 SQIVND (reference sequence). In nucleotides, the CDR3 is TGTGCCAGTAGTATAGTTGGGGGCAAAAAGACCCAGTACTTC. Translated: CASSIVGGKKTQYF.

The rearrangement uses TRBV18 and TRBJ1-4; TRBD1 agrees at 10 bases. Trimming cost V 3 bases and J 8 bases; bases outside gene matches: 3. The germline CDR1 and CDR2 sequences are KGHSH and LQKENI. This CDR3 has 14 residues. DNA of the CDR3: TGTGCCAGCTCACCGGGACAGGGGAGCGAAAAACTGTTTTTT. It codes for CASSPGQGSEKLFF.

This sequence joins TRBV19 and TRBJ1-5; 8 bases map to TRBD1. With V trimmed by 3 bases and J by 4 bases, 8 bases remained unmatched. Germline V CDR1 and CDR2: LNHDA, SQIVND (reference sequence). The CDR3 is 16 residues long. This chain's CDR3 is CASSILQGARNQPQHF. The CDR3 nucleotides are TGTGCCAGTAGTATTCTTCAGGGGGCGCGGAATCAGCCCCAGCATTTT. The variable domain in full, with the rest retrieved from reference TRBV19 and TRBJ1-5, is DGGITQSPKYLFRKEGQNVTLSCEQNLNHDAMYWYRQDPGQGLRLIYYSQIVNDFQKGDIAEGYSVSREKKESFPLTVTSAQKNPTAFYLCASSILQGARNQPQHFGDGTRLSIL.